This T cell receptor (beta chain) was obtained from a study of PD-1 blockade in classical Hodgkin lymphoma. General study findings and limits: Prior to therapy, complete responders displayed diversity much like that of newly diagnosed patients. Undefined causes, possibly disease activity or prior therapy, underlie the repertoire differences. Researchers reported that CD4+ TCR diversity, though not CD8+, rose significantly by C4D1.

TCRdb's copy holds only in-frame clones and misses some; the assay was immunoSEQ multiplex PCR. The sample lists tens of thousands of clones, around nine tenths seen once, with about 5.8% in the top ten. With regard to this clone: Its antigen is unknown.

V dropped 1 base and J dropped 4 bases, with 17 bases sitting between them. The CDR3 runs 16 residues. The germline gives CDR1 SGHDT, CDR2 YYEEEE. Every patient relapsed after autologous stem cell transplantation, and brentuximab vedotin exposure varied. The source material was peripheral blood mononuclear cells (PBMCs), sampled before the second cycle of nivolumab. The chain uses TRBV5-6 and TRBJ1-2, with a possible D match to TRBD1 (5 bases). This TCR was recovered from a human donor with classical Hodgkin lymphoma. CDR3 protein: CASSLKGSRFSYGYTF. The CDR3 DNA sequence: TGTGCCAGCAGCTTGAAGGGGTCCAGGTTCAGCTATGGCTACACCTTC.